Following are 26 T cell receptor beta chains from one sample sequenced in a study of cytomegalovirus exposure and HLA in healthy donors. Repertoires were generated with immunoSEQ multiplex PCR, while TCRdb's copy carries only in-frame clones and drops some. The sample lists approximately 210,000 clones, around 88% occurring once. Sequencing was done on a sample of PBMCs. The receptors stem from a woman between 18 and 29 years old in good health and CMV-seronegative.

The chain employs TRBV29-1 and TRBJ1-2; 10 bases line up with TRBD1. The V and J ends lost 4 bases and 6 bases, in that order; junction bases with no gene match: 5. The length of the CDR3 is 13 residues. Germline V gene sequence: CDR1 SQVTM, CDR2 ANQGSEA. CDR3 nucleotide sequence: TGCAGCGTTGTAGAGGGACAGGGGAATGGCTACACCTTC. It codes for CSVVEGQGNGYTF. Filled out from reference TRBV29-1 and TRBJ1-2, the complete variable domain reads SAVISQKPSRDICQRGTSLTIQCQVDSQVTMMFWYRQQPGQSLTLIATANQGSEATYESGFVIDKFPISRPNLTFSTLTVSNMSPEDSSIYLCSVVEGQGNGYTFGSGTRLTVV.

The V call is TRBV19, the J call TRBJ2-6, with 9 bases identical to TRBD1. Per the germline V gene, CDR1 is LNHDA and CDR2 is SQIVND (reference sequence). This CDR3 contains 19 residues. Germline trimming cut 1 base from V and 0 bases from J; bases unmatched to any gene: 7. CDR3: CASSIARDRARSGANVLTF. DNA of the CDR3: TGTGCCAGTAGTATAGCCCGGGACAGGGCCCGCTCTGGGGCCAACGTCCTGACTTTC.

The CDR3 DNA sequence: TGCGCCAGCAGCCGCGGGTCGGAGGGCGAGTGGGAGACCCAGTACTTC. This codes for CASSRGSEGEWETQYF. The chain carries TRBV5-1 and TRBJ2-5; possible D gene TRBD2, 6 bases. Looked up from germline, CDR1 is SGHRS and CDR2 is YFSETQ. CDR3 length: 16 amino acids. V lost 4 bases, J lost 5 bases, and 21 bases lay in between.

The genes are TRBV28 and TRBJ2-7; 8 nucleotides match TRBD1. Trimming at V came to 8 bases and at J to 0 bases, leaving 3 bases not matched to a gene. Germline V gives CDR1 MDHEN, CDR2 SYDVKM. This CDR3 is built from 13 residues. CDR3 amino acids: CASGTGSSYEQYF. Written as DNA, the CDR3 is TGTGCCAGCGGGACAGGTAGCTCCTACGAGCAGTACTTC.

This chain joins TRBV5-1 and TRBJ2-1, with 10 bases fitting TRBD1. The germline CDR1 and CDR2 sequences are SGHRS and YFSETQ. V was clipped by 5 bases and J by 9 bases; unmatched bases: 11. There are 15 residues in the CDR3. This CDR3 reads CASRSGTGDVGEQFF. The CDR3 region has the DNA TGCGCCAGCAGATCCGGGACAGGGGATGTCGGTGAGCAGTTCTTC. Drawing the rest from reference TRBV5-1 and TRBJ2-1, the complete variable domain is KAGVTQTPRYLIKTRGQQVTLSCSPISGHRSVSWYQQTPGQGLQFLFEYFSETQRNKGNFPGRFSGRQFSNSRSEMNVSTLELGDSALYLCASRSGTGDVGEQFFGPGTRLTVL.

The chain uses TRBV18 and TRBJ2-2; 9 positions agree with TRBD1. Losses at the gene ends were 3 bases for V and 9 bases for J; bases not matched to a gene: 8. Per the germline V gene, CDR1 is KGHSH and CDR2 is LQKENI. The CDR3 totals 15 residues. This CDR3 is CASSPGQGYSRELFF. For the CDR3, the DNA is TGTGCCAGCTCACCCGGACAGGGGTATTCCAGGGAGCTGTTTTTT.

This clone was found a few times. The CDR3 reads CASSPPAAQHF. In nucleotides, the CDR3 is TGCGCCAGCAGTCCCCCCGCGGCCCAGCATTTT. The chain recombines TRBV5-1 with TRBJ1-5; D not certain. Trimming removed 5 bases from V and 11 bases from J, with 11 bases in between. The CDR3 contains 11 residues. The germline CDR1 and CDR2 sequences are SGHRS and YFSETQ. The variable domain in full, with the rest retrieved from reference TRBV5-1 and TRBJ1-5, is KAGVTQTPRYLIKTRGQQVTLSCSPISGHRSVSWYQQTPGQGLQFLFEYFSETQRNKGNFPGRFSGRQFSNSRSEMNVSTLELGDSALYLCASSPPAAQHFGDGTRLSIL.

The chain links TRBV10-2 to TRBJ2-7; 7 nucleotides match TRBD2. The CDR3 is 13 amino acids. Per the germline V gene, CDR1 is WSHSY and CDR2 is SAAADI. With 6 bases clipped from V and 3 bases from J, the junction kept 5 bases outside the gene matches. In nucleotides, the CDR3 is TGCGCCAGCAGCGCCGGGACTAACTACGAGCAGTACTTC. This codes for CASSAGTNYEQYF.

V gene TRBV5-1 combines with J gene TRBJ1-1, with 7 bases matching TRBD1. The ends lost 4 bases at V and 2 bases at J; junction bases unmatched: 11. CDR1 is SGHRS, CDR2 YFSETQ, per germline. The CDR3 consists of 16 residues. Written as DNA, the CDR3 is TGCGCCAGCAGCCACCCGGTCGAGGGGGCCAACACTGAAGCTTTCTTT. Translated, it gives CASSHPVEGANTEAFF. Combining the CDR3 with reference TRBV5-1 and TRBJ1-1 gives the whole variable domain KAGVTQTPRYLIKTRGQQVTLSCSPISGHRSVSWYQQTPGQGLQFLFEYFSETQRNKGNFPGRFSGRQFSNSRSEMNVSTLELGDSALYLCASSHPVEGANTEAFFGQGTRLTVV.

Turning to this clone: Compared with germline, one end of the junction differs, possibly owing to a read error. Other DNA sequences in the sample encode the same CDR3. This chain uses TRBV29-1 with TRBJ2-3, with TRBD2 matching over 7 bases. Germline loops: CDR1 SQVTM, CDR2 ANQGSEA. This CDR3 has 14 amino acids. The CDR3 sequence: CSVEWRGNTDTQYF. The CDR3 nucleotides read TGCAGCGTTGAATGGCGGGGGAACACAGATACACAGTATTTT.

This clone has just a few counts. The chain couples TRBV13 to TRBJ1-2, with a possible D match to TRBD1 (6 bases). The CDR3 loop spans 17 amino acids. Trimming cost V 3 bases and J 0 bases, with 17 bases left between them. Germline V CDR1 and CDR2: PRHDT, FYEKMQ (reference sequence). For the CDR3, the DNA is TGTGCCAGCAGCTTCCAGGGGCTCGGAAAACCTAACTATGGCTACACCTTC. Translated, it gives CASSFQGLGKPNYGYTF. Variable domain in full (rest from reference TRBV13 and TRBJ1-2): AAGVIQSPRHLIKEKRETATLKCYPIPRHDTVYWYQQGPGQDPQFLISFYEKMQSDKGSIPDRFSAQQFSDYHSELNMSSLELGDSALYFCASSFQGLGKPNYGYTFGSGTRLTVV.

The chain carries TRBV7-3 and TRBJ2-1; 7 bases align to TRBD1. Trimming at V came to 2 bases and at J to 9 bases, leaving 10 bases not matched to a gene. The CDR3 contains 15 residues. Germline CDR1 is SGHTA and CDR2 is FQGTGA. The CDR3 is CASSLLVTGSSEQFF. CDR3 bases: TGTGCCAGCAGCTTACTTGTGACAGGGAGTAGTGAGCAGTTCTTC.

This chain joins TRBV7-8 and TRBJ2-4; 10 nucleotides agree with TRBD1. Germline CDR1 and CDR2: SGHVS and FQNEAQ. The CDR3 spans 18 residues. V lost 2 bases, J lost 1 base, and 8 bases stayed unmatched. This CDR3 reads CASSLSGTGVGAKNIQYF. CDR3 nucleotide sequence: TGTGCCAGCAGCTTATCCGGGACAGGGGTCGGGGCCAAAAACATTCAGTACTTC.

Comment on this clone: Additional DNA sequences in this sample encode the identical CDR3. V gene TRBV28 combines with J gene TRBJ1-2; the match to TRBD1 covers 7 bases. CDR1 is MDHEN, CDR2 SYDVKM, per germline. V lost 6 bases, J lost 2 bases, and 3 bases stayed unmatched. The CDR3 contains 13 residues. The CDR3 bases are TGTGCCAGCAGCTCGGGACAGAACTATGGCTACACCTTC. Amino acids: CASSSGQNYGYTF.

The chain combines TRBV7-3 with TRBJ2-5, with 10 bases lining up with TRBD1. CDR1 SGHTA and CDR2 FQGTGA come from the germline V gene. This CDR3 has 15 residues. After removal of 5 bases from V and 1 base from J, the junction contained 4 bases not matched to a gene. The CDR3 protein is CASSPGTGVQETQYF. The DNA of the CDR3 is TGTGCCAGCAGCCCAGGGACAGGGGTCCAAGAGACCCAGTACTTC.

The J gene is TRBJ2-1, the V gene TRBV19, with D tentatively TRBD1 (6 bases). Trimming left V 4 bases short and J 0 bases short, with 16 bases between. This CDR3 comprises 17 residues. CDR1 and CDR2 from the germline V gene are LNHDA and SQIVND (reference sequence). The CDR3 region is CASSTLVGQNSYNEQFF. DNA for the CDR3: TGTGCCAGTAGTACCTTAGTCGGACAGAACTCCTACAATGAGCAGTTCTTC.

J is TRBJ1-2 and V is TRBV19, with 8 positions matching TRBD1. Germline trimming cut 3 bases from V and 8 bases from J; bases unmatched to any gene: 8. Germline-derived CDR1 and CDR2 are LNHDA and SQIVND (reference sequence). This CDR3 has 14 amino acids. The CDR3 region is CASSMSRGQGGYTF. DNA of the CDR3: TGTGCCAGTAGTATGAGCAGGGGGCAAGGCGGCTACACCTTC. Full variable domain (remainder filled in from reference TRBV19 and TRBJ1-2): DGGITQSPKYLFRKEGQNVTLSCEQNLNHDAMYWYRQDPGQGLRLIYYSQIVNDFQKGDIAEGYSVSREKKESFPLTVTSAQKNPTAFYLCASSMSRGQGGYTFGSGTRLTVV.

The chain couples TRBV9 to TRBJ2-1; 10 bases match TRBD1. The V gene end was trimmed by 0 bases and the J gene end by 6 bases; junction bases not matched to a gene: 12. CDR3 size: 18 residues. Germline values: CDR1 SGDLS, CDR2 YYNGEE. CDR3 coding DNA: TGTGCCAGCAGCGTAGTAGGCGGGGGACAGGGGATGTCCAATGAGCAGTTCTTC. This sequence encodes CASSVVGGGQGMSNEQFF. Full variable domain (rest looked up from reference TRBV9 and TRBJ2-1): DSGVTQTPKHLITATGQRVTLRCSPRSGDLSVYWYQQSLDQGLQFLIQYYNGEERAKGNILERFSAQQFPDLHSELNLSSLELGDSALYFCASSVVGGGQGMSNEQFFGPGTRLTVL.

The chain recombines TRBV5-1 with TRBJ2-3, with 9 bases aligning to TRBD1. Trimming took 4 bases from V and 4 from J; bases not matched to a gene: 7. The CDR3 has 15 residues. Germline V gene data show CDR1 as SGHRS and CDR2 as YFSETQ. The CDR3 loop is CASSTTGGSADTQYF. DNA for the CDR3: TGCGCCAGCAGCACGACAGGGGGGTCCGCAGATACGCAGTATTTT. The variable domain in full, with the rest retrieved from reference TRBV5-1 and TRBJ2-3, is KAGVTQTPRYLIKTRGQQVTLSCSPISGHRSVSWYQQTPGQGLQFLFEYFSETQRNKGNFPGRFSGRQFSNSRSEMNVSTLELGDSALYLCASSTTGGSADTQYFGPGTRLTVL.

This clone was seen more than once but under ten times. The chain is built from TRBV2 and TRBJ2-1, with D possibly matching TRBD2 (5 bases). V was cut by 2 bases and J by 4 bases, with 12 bases left in between. CDR3 length equals 15 residues. Germline assignment: CDR1 SNHLY and CDR2 FYNNEI. The CDR3 sequence is CASSESVPGYNEQFF. The CDR3 nucleotides are TGTGCCAGCAGTGAAAGTGTGCCGGGGTACAATGAGCAGTTCTTC. Complete variable domain (other parts from reference TRBV2 and TRBJ2-1): EPEVTQTPSHQVTQMGQEVILRCVPISNHLYFYWYRQILGQKVEFLVSFYNNEISEKSEIFDDQFSVERPDGSNFTLKIRSTKLEDSAMYFCASSESVPGYNEQFFGPGTRLTVL.

This clone was counted once. The chain joins TRBV5-1 to TRBJ2-7, with 7 nucleotides matching TRBD1. V shed 4 bases and J 2 bases; nucleotides not matched to a gene: 3. The CDR3 is 13 amino acids. From germline, CDR1 is SGHRS and CDR2 YFSETQ. In DNA, the CDR3 is TGCGCCAGCAGCGGTGGGACAGCCTACGAGCAGTACTTC. Its translation is CASSGGTAYEQYF.

The V and J genes are TRBV7-6 and TRBJ1-3; no reliable D call. The germline V gene encodes CDR1 SGHVS and CDR2 FNYEAQ. CDR3 length equals 13 residues. Trimming took 1 base from V and 8 from J, leaving 9 bases between them. CDR3 DNA: TGTGCCAGCAGCTTAGACCCGTCGGACACCATATATTTT. It yields the protein CASSLDPSDTIYF.

Here the CDR3 DNA reads TGCGCCAGCAGCTTGACCGCCGACAGCTCCTATAATTCACCCCTCCACTTT. Encoded protein: CASSLTADSSYNSPLHF. This chain joins TRBV5-1 and TRBJ1-6; D is possibly TRBD1 (5 bases). Trimming took 1 base from V and 0 from J, leaving 11 bases between them. The CDR3 contains 17 residues. Germline lookup yields CDR1 SGHRS and CDR2 YFSETQ.

J is TRBJ1-5 and V is TRBV27; a possible D gene is TRBD1 (5 bases). The CDR3 is 15 residues long. Germline V gene lookup returns CDR1 MNHEY and CDR2 SMNVEV (reference sequence). The V end lost 3 bases, the J end lost 1 base, and 10 bases lay between the germline ends. CDR3 amino acids: CASSLEGLSNQPQHF. For the CDR3, the DNA is TGTGCCAGCAGTTTGGAGGGGCTCAGCAATCAGCCCCAGCATTTT.

The rearrangement uses TRBV7-8 and TRBJ2-2, with 7 bases identical to TRBD1. The CDR3 is 16 residues long. Germline values: CDR1 SGHVS, CDR2 FQNEAQ. The V and J ends lost 5 bases and 7 bases, in that order; junction bases with no gene match: 13. The CDR3 protein is CASSLASTGLGGELFF. As DNA, the CDR3 is TGTGCCAGCAGCCTTGCATCGACAGGGTTAGGCGGGGAGCTGTTTTTT.

CDR3 sequence: CSITTAQLTNGYTF. In DNA form, the CDR3 reads TGCAGCATTACGACAGCCCAACTAACTAATGGCTACACCTTC. The chain uses TRBV29-1 and TRBJ1-2; TRBD1 might be the D (5 bases). Germline values: CDR1 SQVTM, CDR2 ANQGSEA. The V and J ends lost 8 bases and 6 bases respectively, with 22 bases between them. The length of the CDR3 is 14 residues.